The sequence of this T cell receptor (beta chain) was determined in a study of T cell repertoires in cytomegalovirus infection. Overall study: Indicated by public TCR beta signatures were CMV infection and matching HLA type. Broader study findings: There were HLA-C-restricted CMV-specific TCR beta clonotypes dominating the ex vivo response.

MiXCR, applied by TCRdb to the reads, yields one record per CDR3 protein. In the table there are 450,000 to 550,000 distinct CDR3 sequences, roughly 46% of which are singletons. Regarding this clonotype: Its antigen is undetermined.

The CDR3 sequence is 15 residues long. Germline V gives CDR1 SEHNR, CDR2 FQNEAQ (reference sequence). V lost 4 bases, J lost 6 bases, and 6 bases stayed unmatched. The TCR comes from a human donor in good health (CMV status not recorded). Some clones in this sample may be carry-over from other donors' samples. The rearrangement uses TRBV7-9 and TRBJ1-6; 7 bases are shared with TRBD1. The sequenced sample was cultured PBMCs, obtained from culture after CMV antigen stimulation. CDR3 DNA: TGTGCCAGCAGCTCCACGGGACAGATTAATTCACCCCTCCACTTT. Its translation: CASSSTGQINSPLHF.